These 2 T cell receptor beta chains came from one sample sequenced in a study of post-analysis software for immune sequencing data. Their target antigens are unknown. Study-wide results and caveats: Controls had lower frequencies than patients of four or five TRBV segments, which included TRBV5-6, TRBV5-1 and TRBV20-1.

cDNA libraries for TCR beta contained unique molecular identifiers. TCRdb re-analysed the PCR reads in MiXCR, keeping a single row per CDR3 protein. Of about 200,000 distinct CDR3 sequences in the sample, approximately 30% are singletons; the top ten hold roughly 3.4%. The sequenced sample consisted of blood. These receptors originate from a girl under 18 with multiple sclerosis.

The chain has TRBV7-9 and TRBJ2-7; possibly TRBD2 for D (6 bases). The V gene's germline CDR1 is SEHNR and CDR2 FQNEAQ (reference sequence). V lost 6 bases, J lost 5 bases, and 23 bases lay in between. The CDR3 runs 16 residues. CDR3 sequence (DNA): TGTGCCAGCAGTCGACGTGGCGGGATAACGAAGGACGAGCAGTACTTC. It codes for CASSRRGGITKDEQYF.

Points on this clonotype: Its ends do not fully match the called genes, so a read error is possible. This chain links TRBV3-1 with TRBJ2-2; TRBD1 aligns across 9 bases. This CDR3 comprises 14 residues. Germline assignment: CDR1 LGHDT and CDR2 YNNKEL (reference sequence). The CDR3 loop is CASSLGQGEGELFF. The CDR3 DNA sequence: TGTGCCAGTAGCCTGGGACAGGGAGAAGGGGAGCTGTTTTTT.